This TCR beta chain was sequenced for a study of cytomegalovirus exposure and HLA in healthy donors. Regarding the study as a whole: A list of 150 to 200 TCR beta chains associated with cytomegalovirus was given.

This PCR relied on a set of 60 Vbeta primers and 13 Jbeta primers. The protocol was immunoSEQ multiplex PCR, while the TCRdb copy is restricted to in-frame clones and leaves out a portion. Here the sample spans under 200,000 clones, 60% to 85% being singletons. About this clone: Its antigen is not identified.

The CDR3 extends over 14 amino acids. Germline CDR1 reads SGDLS; CDR2 reads YYNGEE. The V gene end was trimmed by 0 bases and the J gene end by 7 bases; junction bases not matched to a gene: 3. The sample was PBMCs. This clonotype originated in a man aged 45-65 years in good health and CMV-seropositive. The J gene is TRBJ2-1, the V gene TRBV9, with 8 bases lining up with TRBD2. The CDR3: CASSVGTSWNEQFF. CDR3 nucleotides: TGTGCCAGCAGCGTAGGGACTAGCTGGAATGAGCAGTTCTTC.